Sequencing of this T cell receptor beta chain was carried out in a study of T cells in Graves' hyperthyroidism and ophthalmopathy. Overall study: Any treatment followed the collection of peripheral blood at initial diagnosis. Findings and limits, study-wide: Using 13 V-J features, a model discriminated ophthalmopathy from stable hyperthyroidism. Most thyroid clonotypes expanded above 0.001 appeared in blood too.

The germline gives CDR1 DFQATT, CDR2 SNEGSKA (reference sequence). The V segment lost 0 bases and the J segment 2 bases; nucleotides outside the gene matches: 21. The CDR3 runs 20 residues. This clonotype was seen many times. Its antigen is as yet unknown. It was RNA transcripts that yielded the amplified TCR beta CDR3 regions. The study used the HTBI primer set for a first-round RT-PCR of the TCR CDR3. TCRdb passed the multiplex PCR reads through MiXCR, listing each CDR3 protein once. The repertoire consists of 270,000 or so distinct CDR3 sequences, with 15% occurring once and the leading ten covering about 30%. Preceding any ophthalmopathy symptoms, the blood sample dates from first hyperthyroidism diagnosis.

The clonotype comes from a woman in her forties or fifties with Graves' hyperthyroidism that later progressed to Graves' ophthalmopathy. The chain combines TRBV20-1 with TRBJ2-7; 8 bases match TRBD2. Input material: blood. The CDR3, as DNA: TGCAGTGCTAGAGATTATTCGGGGAGCGGGAGAAATACGGAGCCCTACGAGCAGTACTTC. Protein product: CSARDYSGSGRNTEPYEQYF.